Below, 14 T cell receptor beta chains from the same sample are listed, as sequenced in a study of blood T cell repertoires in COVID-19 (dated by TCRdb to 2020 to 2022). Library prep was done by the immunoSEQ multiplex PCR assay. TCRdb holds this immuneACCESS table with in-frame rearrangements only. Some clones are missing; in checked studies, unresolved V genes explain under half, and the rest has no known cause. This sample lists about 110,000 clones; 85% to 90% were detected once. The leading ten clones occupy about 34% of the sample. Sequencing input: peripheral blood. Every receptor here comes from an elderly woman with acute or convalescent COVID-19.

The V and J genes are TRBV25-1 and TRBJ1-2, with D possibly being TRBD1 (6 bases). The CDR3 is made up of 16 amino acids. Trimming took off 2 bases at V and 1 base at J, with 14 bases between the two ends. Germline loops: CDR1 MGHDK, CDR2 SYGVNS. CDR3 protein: CASSEQGQPLNYGYTF. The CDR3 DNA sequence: TGTGCCAGCAGTGAACAAGGACAGCCCCTTAACTATGGCTACACCTTC.

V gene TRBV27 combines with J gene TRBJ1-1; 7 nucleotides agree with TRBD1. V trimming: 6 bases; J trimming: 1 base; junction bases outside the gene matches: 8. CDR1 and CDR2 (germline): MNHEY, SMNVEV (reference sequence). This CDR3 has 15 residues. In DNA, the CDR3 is TGTGCCAGCAGAAAGGGGGCGCCGGGGAACACTGAAGCTTTCTTT. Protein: CASRKGAPGNTEAFF.

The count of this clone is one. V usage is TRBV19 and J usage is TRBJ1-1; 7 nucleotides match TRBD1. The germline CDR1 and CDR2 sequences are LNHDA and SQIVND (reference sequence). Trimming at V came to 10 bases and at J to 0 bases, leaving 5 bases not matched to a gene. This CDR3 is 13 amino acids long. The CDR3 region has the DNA TGTGCCACCGCGACAGGGATGAACACTGAAGCTTTCTTT. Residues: CATATGMNTEAFF.

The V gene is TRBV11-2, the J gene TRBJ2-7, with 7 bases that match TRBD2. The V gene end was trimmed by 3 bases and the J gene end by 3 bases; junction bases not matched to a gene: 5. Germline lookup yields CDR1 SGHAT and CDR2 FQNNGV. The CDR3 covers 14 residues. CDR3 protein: CASSFRGENYEQYF. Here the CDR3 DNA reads TGTGCCAGCAGCTTTCGGGGGGAAAACTACGAGCAGTACTTC. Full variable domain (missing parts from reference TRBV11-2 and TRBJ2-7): EAGVAQSPRYKIIEKRQSVAFWCNPISGHATLYWYQQILGQGPKLLIQFQNNGVVDDSQLPKDRFSAERLKGVDSTLKIQPAKLEDSAVYLCASSFRGENYEQYFGPGTRLTVT.

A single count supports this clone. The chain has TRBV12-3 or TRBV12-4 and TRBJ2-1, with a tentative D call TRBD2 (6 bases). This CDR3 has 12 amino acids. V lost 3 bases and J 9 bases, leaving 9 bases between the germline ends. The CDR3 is CASSFAGIEQFF. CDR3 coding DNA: TGTGCCAGCAGTTTTGCGGGGATTGAGCAGTTCTTC.

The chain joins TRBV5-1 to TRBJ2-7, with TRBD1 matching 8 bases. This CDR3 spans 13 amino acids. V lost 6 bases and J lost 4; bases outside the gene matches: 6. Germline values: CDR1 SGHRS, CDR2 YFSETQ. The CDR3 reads CASTGQGEYEQYF. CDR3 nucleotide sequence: TGCGCCAGCACTGGACAGGGAGAGTACGAGCAGTACTTC.

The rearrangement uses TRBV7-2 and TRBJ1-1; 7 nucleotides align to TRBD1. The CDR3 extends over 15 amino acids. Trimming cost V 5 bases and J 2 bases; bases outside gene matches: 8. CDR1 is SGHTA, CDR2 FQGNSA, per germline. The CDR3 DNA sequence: TGTGCCAGCAGCGCATCCGGGACAGTTAACACTGAAGCTTTCTTT. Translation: CASSASGTVNTEAFF. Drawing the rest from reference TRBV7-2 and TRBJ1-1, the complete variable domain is GAGVSQSPSNKVTEKGKDVELRCDPISGHTALYWYRQSLGQGLEFLIYFQGNSAPDKSGLPSDRFSAERTGGSVSTLTIQRTQQEDSAVYLCASSASGTVNTEAFFGQGTRLTVV.

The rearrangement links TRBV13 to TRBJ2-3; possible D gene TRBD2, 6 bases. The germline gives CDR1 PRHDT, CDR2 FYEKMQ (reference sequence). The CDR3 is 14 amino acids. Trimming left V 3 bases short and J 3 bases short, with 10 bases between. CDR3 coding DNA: TGTGCCAGCAGCTTGGGGCTAGCGACAGATACGCAGTATTTT. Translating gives CASSLGLATDTQYF.

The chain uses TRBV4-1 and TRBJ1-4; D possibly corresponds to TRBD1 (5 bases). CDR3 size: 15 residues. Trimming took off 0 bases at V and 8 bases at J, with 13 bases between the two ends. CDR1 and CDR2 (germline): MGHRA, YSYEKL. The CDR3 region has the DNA TGCGCCAGCAGCCAAGAGCCGGGACTTAGCGAAAAACTGTTTTTT. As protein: CASSQEPGLSEKLFF.

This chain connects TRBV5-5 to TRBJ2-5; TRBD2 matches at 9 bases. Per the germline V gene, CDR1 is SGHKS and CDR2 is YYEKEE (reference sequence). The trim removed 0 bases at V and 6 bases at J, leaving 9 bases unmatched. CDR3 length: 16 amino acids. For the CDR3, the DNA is TGTGCCAGCAGCTTGGTGGCTAGCGGGGACATGAAGACCCAGTACTTC. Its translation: CASSLVASGDMKTQYF.

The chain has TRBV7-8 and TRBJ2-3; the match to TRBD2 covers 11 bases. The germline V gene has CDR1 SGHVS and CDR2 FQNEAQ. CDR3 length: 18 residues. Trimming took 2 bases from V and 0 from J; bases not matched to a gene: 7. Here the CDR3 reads CASSLRSSGGISTDTQYF. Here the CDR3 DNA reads TGTGCCAGCAGCTTAAGGTCTAGCGGGGGGATCAGCACAGATACGCAGTATTTT.

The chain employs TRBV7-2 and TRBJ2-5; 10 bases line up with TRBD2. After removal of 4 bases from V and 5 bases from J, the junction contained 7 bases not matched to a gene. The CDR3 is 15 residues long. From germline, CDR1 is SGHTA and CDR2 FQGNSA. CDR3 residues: CASSWERGGSETQYF. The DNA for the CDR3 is TGTGCCAGCAGCTGGGAGCGGGGGGGTTCGGAGACCCAGTACTTC.

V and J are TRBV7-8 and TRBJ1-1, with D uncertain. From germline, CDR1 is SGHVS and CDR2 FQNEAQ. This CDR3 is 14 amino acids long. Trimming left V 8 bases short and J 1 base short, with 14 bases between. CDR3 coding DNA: TGTGCCAGCGTTCACCCCCAGAAGAACACTGAAGCTTTCTTT. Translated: CASVHPQKNTEAFF.

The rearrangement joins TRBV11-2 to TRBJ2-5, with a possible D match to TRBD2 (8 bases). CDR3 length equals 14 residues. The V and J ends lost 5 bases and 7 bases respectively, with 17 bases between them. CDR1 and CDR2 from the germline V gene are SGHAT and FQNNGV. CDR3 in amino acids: CASSMTGTRATQYF. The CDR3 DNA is TGTGCCAGCAGCATGACAGGGACTAGGGCGACCCAGTACTTC.